This note documents a single T cell receptor beta chain sequence. The data derive from a study of CD8 T cells in Susac syndrome. Germline lookup yields CDR1 SGHDT and CDR2 YYEEEE. The length of the CDR3 is 17 residues. Unmatched junction bases numbered 9, after V lost 4 bases and J lost 6 bases. Sequencing of TCR beta drew on CD8+ and CD4+ T cells from blood. Reverse transcription of roughly 0.5 to 1 ug RNA used random hexamers. The amplification used immunoSEQ multiplex PCR on TCR beta CDR3; it spanned 54 Vbeta and 13 Jbeta. TCRdb passed the immunoSEQ multiplex PCR reads through MiXCR, listing each CDR3 protein once. The data contain approximately 190,000 distinct CDR3 sequences, more than 85% of them seen just once; the ten biggest clones take up 0.16%.

Sequences were obtained from CD8+ T cells from PBMCs. This receptor was identified in a human donor with Susac syndrome. V is TRBV5-6 and J is TRBJ2-2; 13 nucleotides agree with TRBD2. The CDR3 reads CASSDGTSGIMAGELFF. The CDR3 region has the DNA TGTGCCAGCAGCGACGGGACTAGCGGGATAATGGCCGGGGAGCTGTTTTTT.